This is a list of T cell receptor beta chains from one sample in a study of cytomegalovirus exposure and HLA in healthy donors. The method was immunoSEQ multiplex PCR; TCRdb's version includes in-frame clones alone and lacks a portion of them. There are approximately 130,000 clones in the sample, with 2% held by the top ten. Sequencing was carried out using PBMCs. All receptors derive from a woman aged 55 to 70 in good health and CMV-seronegative. The CDR3 runs from the conserved cysteine through the conserved F or W. D genes are given only for firm matches.

V gene	D gene	J gene	CDR3 length	CDR3 DNA	CDR3 protein
TRBV6-6	TRBD1	TRBJ1-6	15	TGTGCCAGCAGTCGCCTTGGACAGGATAATTCACCCCTCCACTTT	CASSRLGQDNSPLHF
TRBV5-1	TRBD1	TRBJ2-5	15	TGCGCCAGCAGCGGAGGACAGGCCGCTGGGGAGACCCAGTACTTC	CASSGGQAAGETQYF
TRBV7-9	.	TRBJ2-7	14	TGTGCCAGCAGCTTAGGGGAACGGGGCTACGAGCAGTACTTC	CASSLGERGYEQYF
TRBV7-9	TRBD2	TRBJ2-7	15	TGTGCCAGCGGAGGAGTCCTAGCGGGGGTTTACGAGCAGTACTTC	CASGGVLAGVYEQYF
TRBV14	TRBD1	TRBJ1-2	13	TGTGCCAGCTCCCCCGGGACAGCCTATGGCTACACCTTC	CASSPGTAYGYTF
TRBV11-1	TRBD2	TRBJ2-7	14	TGTGCCAGCAGCGTTGCAGAGCGGGGCTACGAGCAGTACTTC	CASSVAERGYEQYF
TRBV30	TRBD1	TRBJ2-7	14	TGTGCCTGGAGCCAGGGGGTCCCACCCCACGAGCAGTACTTC	CAWSQGVPPHEQYF
TRBV5-1	TRBD2	TRBJ2-7	18	TGCGCCAGCAGCTCTGGGACTAGCGGGAGCTCCGCATTCTACGAGCAGTACTTC	CASSSGTSGSSAFYEQYF
TRBV28	.	TRBJ1-1	20	TGTGCCAGCAGTTTATATGGCATCCCTCCGACTACCGCACAAAACACTGAAGCTTTCTTT	CASSLYGIPPTTAQNTEAFF
TRBV2	TRBD1	TRBJ1-3	16	TGTGCCAGCAGTGAACAGGGGGCCTTCTCTGGAAACACCATATATTTT	CASSEQGAFSGNTIYF
TRBV19	TRBD2	TRBJ2-7	16	TGTGCCAGTAGTACGGTTGCTAGCGGGAGACGTTACGAGCAGTACTTC	CASSTVASGRRYEQYF
TRBV11-2	TRBD1	TRBJ2-3	16	TGTGCCAGCACCTTAGGGACAGGGGGTAGCACAGATACGCAGTATTTT	CASTLGTGGSTDTQYF
TRBV5-1	TRBD2	TRBJ2-3	18	TGCGCCAGCAGCTTGAGGCTAGCGGGGGCCCTGGGCACAGATACGCAGTATTTT	CASSLRLAGALGTDTQYF
TRBV2	TRBD1	TRBJ1-6	20	TGTGCCAGCAGCGGTCCGGGACAGATAAAGAAGAGCTCCTATAATTCACCCCTCCACTTT	CASSGPGQIKKSSYNSPLHF
TRBV7-9	.	TRBJ2-1	18	TGTGCCAGCAGCTTGAGGTTCGGAGCATCGGTTACCTACAATGAGCAGTTCTTC	CASSLRFGASVTYNEQFF
TRBV6-1	.	TRBJ2-6	15	TGTGCCAGCAGCGAATTCAGTTCTGGGGCCAACGTCCTGACTTTC	CASSEFSSGANVLTF
TRBV7-8	TRBD2	TRBJ2-7	15	TGTGCCAGCAGCTTAGCGCCCGGGACTAGCAGCGAGCAGTACTTC	CASSLAPGTSSEQYF
TRBV2	TRBD2	TRBJ2-3	15	TGTGCCAGCAGAGGGTCTAGCGGGGTAGCAGATACGCAGTATTTT	CASRGSSGVADTQYF
TRBV5-1	TRBD1	TRBJ2-7	14	TGCGCCAGCAGCACTCGGGACAGGGGCTCATCTCAGTACTTC	CASSTRDRGSSQYF
TRBV28	.	TRBJ1-2	14	TGTGCCAGCAGTTCCGGAGGGCGCCCATTTGGCTACACCTTC	CASSSGGRPFGYTF
TRBV2	TRBD1	TRBJ2-7	13	TGTGCCACGGTCCGGGACAGGGACTACGAGCAGTACTTC	CATVRDRDYEQYF
TRBV18	TRBD1	TRBJ1-4	15	TGTGCCAGCTCACCACCGCAGGGGGCAAATGAAAAACTGTTTTTT	CASSPPQGANEKLFF
TRBV2	TRBD2	TRBJ2-7	14	TGTGCCAGCAGCGATACTAGCGGGAGCGACGAGCAGTACTTC	CASSDTSGSDEQYF
TRBV27	.	TRBJ2-5	15	TGTGCCAGCAGTTTAATGCAGGGGCCCCAAGAGACCCAGTACTTC	CASSLMQGPQETQYF
TRBV27	.	TRBJ2-7	11	TGTGCCAGCAGTTTAAGGGGCGAGCAGTACTTC	CASSLRGEQYF
TRBV11-2	.	TRBJ1-2	15	TGTGCCAGCAGCTTAACTCGGTCGGGGGACTATGGCTACACCTTC	CASSLTRSGDYGYTF
TRBV7-3	.	TRBJ2-7	13	TGTGCCAGCAGCGTCGGGCCGGACAACGAGCAGTACTTC	CASSVGPDNEQYF
TRBV5-6	.	TRBJ1-2	13	TGTGCCAGCAGCTTGCCGGGGGGCTATGGCTACACCTTC	CASSLPGGYGYTF
TRBV28	TRBD1	TRBJ1-4	16	TGTGCCAGCAGTTTGCACAGGGGGGCAACTAATGAAAAACTGTTTTTT	CASSLHRGATNEKLFF
TRBV5-4	.	TRBJ2-5	14	TGTGCCAGCAGCGCACAGGGCGTCCAAGAGACCCAGTACTTC	CASSAQGVQETQYF
TRBV6-5	.	TRBJ1-5	15	TGTGCCACCCGACCTCAAACAGGGAGTAATCAGCCCCAGCATTTT	CATRPQTGSNQPQHF
TRBV27	.	TRBJ2-7	15	TGTGCCAGCAGGACCCGGGGGGCTAGCTCCTACGAGCAGTACTTC	CASRTRGASSYEQYF
TRBV18	TRBD2	TRBJ2-2	15	TGTGCCAGCTCGACTAGCGGGAGTGACACCGGGGAGCTGTTTTTT	CASSTSGSDTGELFF
TRBV5-6	TRBD1	TRBJ2-7	15	TGTGCCAGCAGCTATCAGGGGGCGCAGGGCTACGAGCAGTACTTC	CASSYQGAQGYEQYF
TRBV18	.	TRBJ2-1	15	TGTGCCAGCTCCCCGTTCATGCGGGCCTACAATGAGCAGTTCTTC	CASSPFMRAYNEQFF
TRBV5-1	.	TRBJ1-5	15	TGCGCCAGCAGCTTGGCAGGACAGCTCAATCAGCCCCAGCATTTT	CASSLAGQLNQPQHF
TRBV6-6	TRBD1	TRBJ1-1	14	TGTGCCAGCAGTCCTACAGGGGCGGACACTGAAGCTTTCTTT	CASSPTGADTEAFF
TRBV6-1	.	TRBJ2-3	12	TGTGCCAGCAACAGACGCACAGATACGCAGTATTTT	CASNRRTDTQYF
TRBV29-1	TRBD2	TRBJ2-2	16	TGCAGCGCTCTGACTAGCGGGGGGGCCAGAACCGGGGAGCTGTTTTTT	CSALTSGGARTGELFF
TRBV29-1	.	TRBJ1-3	15	TGCAGCGCTGCAAGCGAGGGCGTGGGAGGAAACACCATATATTTT	CSAASEGVGGNTIYF
TRBV28	.	TRBJ2-7	14	TGTGCCAGCAGTTCCCGGGGGTCTGGGAGCGAGCAGTACTTC	CASSSRGSGSEQYF
TRBV5-1	.	TRBJ1-4	14	TGCGCCAGCAGATTAAGGTCAGGTGATGAAAAACTGTTTTTT	CASRLRSGDEKLFF
TRBV19	TRBD1	TRBJ1-4	14	TGTGCCAGTAGTCCCGGGACAGGGAGAGAAAAACTGTTTTTT	CASSPGTGREKLFF
TRBV7-8	.	TRBJ1-5	15	TGTGCCAGCAGCTTATCTGCGATTAGCAATCAGCCCCAGCATTTT	CASSLSAISNQPQHF
TRBV7-9	TRBD2	TRBJ2-3	15	TGTGCCAGCAGCTTAGGGACTAGTCACCCAGATACGCAGTATTTT	CASSLGTSHPDTQYF
TRBV9	.	TRBJ1-1	15	TGTGCCAGCAGCAAGGGGGGGGCGGTGAACACTGAAGCTTTCTTT	CASSKGGAVNTEAFF
TRBV4-2	.	TRBJ1-1	18	TGTGCCAGCAGCCACGCCTCCCTGGGCGGGCGAGTGAACACTGAAGCTTTCTTC	CASSHASLGGRVNTEAFF
TRBV9	.	TRBJ2-7	14	TGTGCCAGCAGCCCAACAGCATTTACCTACGAGCAGTACTTC	CASSPTAFTYEQYF
TRBV6-6	TRBD1	TRBJ2-7	13	TGTGCCAGCAGGGAACAGGGGGGCTACGAGCAGTACTTC	CASREQGGYEQYF
TRBV25-1	.	TRBJ1-3	17	TGTGCCAGCAGTGAATTTTTGAAGGGGGAGACTGGAAACACCATATATTTT	CASSEFLKGETGNTIYF
TRBV11-2	.	TRBJ1-2	18	TGTGCCAGCAGCTTATTTTTCGAAACAGGGCCCTCTAACTATGGCTACACCTTC	CASSLFFETGPSNYGYTF
TRBV19	TRBD1	TRBJ1-4	16	TGTGCCAGTAGTAGATACAGGGGGCGGACTAATGAAAAACTGTTTTTT	CASSRYRGRTNEKLFF
TRBV6-1	.	TRBJ1-3	13	TGTGCCAGCAATCCAGGGCCTGGAAACACCATATATTTT	CASNPGPGNTIYF
TRBV7-9	.	TRBJ2-6	17	TGTGCCAGCAGCGGGGGGTGGGGAGTCTCTGGGGCCAACGTCCTGACTTTC	CASSGGWGVSGANVLTF
TRBV7-2	TRBD1	TRBJ2-7	16	TGTGCCAGCAGCTTAGCGACAGGGGGACCCTGGCACGAGCAGTACTTC	CASSLATGGPWHEQYF
TRBV2	TRBD2	TRBJ2-3	16	TGTGCCAGCAAGGCGGGACTAGCGGCTAGCACAGATACGCAGTATTTT	CASKAGLAASTDTQYF
TRBV5-4	TRBD1	TRBJ2-3	14	TGTGCCAGCAGTCTCCAGGGGGCCACAGATACGCAGTATTTT	CASSLQGATDTQYF
TRBV21-1	.	TRBJ2-5	16	TGTGCCAGCAAAGACGGGAGGGGGCCACTCCAAGAGACCCAGTACTTC	CASKDGRGPLQETQYF
TRBV7-2	TRBD1	TRBJ1-3	18	TGTGCCAGCAGCTTAAGGACAGGGGGCGCTTTGGCCGGAAACACCATATATTTT	CASSLRTGGALAGNTIYF